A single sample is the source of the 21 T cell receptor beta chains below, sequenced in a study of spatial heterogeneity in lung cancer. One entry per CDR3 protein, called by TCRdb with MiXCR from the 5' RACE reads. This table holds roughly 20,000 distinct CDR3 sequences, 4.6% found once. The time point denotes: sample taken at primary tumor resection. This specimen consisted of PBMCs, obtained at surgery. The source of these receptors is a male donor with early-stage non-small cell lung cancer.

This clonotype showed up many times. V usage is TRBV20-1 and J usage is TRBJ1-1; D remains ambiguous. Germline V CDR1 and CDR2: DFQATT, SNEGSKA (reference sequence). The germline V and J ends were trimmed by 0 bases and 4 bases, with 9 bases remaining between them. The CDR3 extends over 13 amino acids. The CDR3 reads CSARDAGGTEAFF. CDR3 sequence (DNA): TGCAGTGCTAGAGATGCAGGAGGCACTGAAGCTTTCTTT.

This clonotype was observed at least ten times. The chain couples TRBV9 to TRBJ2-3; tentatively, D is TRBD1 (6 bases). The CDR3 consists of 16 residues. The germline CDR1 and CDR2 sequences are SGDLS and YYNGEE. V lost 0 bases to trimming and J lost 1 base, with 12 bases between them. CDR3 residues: CASSVEGVSGTDTQYF. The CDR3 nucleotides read TGTGCCAGCAGCGTAGAGGGGGTATCGGGCACAGATACGCAGTATTTT.

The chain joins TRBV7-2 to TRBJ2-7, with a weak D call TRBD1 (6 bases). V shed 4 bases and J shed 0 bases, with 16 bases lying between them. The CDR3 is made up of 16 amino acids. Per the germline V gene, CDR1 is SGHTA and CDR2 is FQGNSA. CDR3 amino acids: CASSSLQGPYSYEQYF. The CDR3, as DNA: TGTGCCAGCAGCTCCCTCCAGGGGCCCTACTCCTACGAGCAGTACTTC.

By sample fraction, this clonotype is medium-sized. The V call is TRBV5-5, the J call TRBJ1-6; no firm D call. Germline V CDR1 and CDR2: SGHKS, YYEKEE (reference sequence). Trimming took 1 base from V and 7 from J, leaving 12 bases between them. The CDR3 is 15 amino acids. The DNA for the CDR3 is TGTGCCAGCAGCTTGCTTCAGATGATAAATTCACCCCTCCACTTT. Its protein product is CASSLLQMINSPLHF.

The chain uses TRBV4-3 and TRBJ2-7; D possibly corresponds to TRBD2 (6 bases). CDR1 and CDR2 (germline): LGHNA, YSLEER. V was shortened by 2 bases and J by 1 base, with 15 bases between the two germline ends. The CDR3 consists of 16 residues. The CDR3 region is CASSQTIARGSYEQYF. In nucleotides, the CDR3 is TGCGCCAGCAGCCAAACAATTGCACGGGGGTCCTACGAGCAGTACTTC.

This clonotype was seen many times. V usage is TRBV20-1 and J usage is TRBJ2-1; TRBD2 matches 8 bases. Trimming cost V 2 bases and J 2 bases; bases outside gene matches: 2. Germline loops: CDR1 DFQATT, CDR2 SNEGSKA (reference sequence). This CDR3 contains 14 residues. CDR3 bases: TGCAGTGCTAGACCCGGGGGGGCCTACAATGAGCAGTTCTTC. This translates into CSARPGGAYNEQFF.

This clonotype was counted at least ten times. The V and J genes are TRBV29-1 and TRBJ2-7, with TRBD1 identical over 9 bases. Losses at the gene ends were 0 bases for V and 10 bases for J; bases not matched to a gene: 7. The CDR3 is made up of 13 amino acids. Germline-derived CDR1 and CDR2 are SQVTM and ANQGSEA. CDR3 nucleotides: TGCAGCGTTGAAGATGCGAGGGACAGGGTTCAGTACTTC. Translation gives CSVEDARDRVQYF.

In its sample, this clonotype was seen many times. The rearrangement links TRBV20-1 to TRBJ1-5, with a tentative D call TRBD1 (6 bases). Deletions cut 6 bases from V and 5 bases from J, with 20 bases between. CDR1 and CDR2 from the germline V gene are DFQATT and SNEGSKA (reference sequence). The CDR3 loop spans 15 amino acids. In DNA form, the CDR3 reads TGCAGTGCCCGCCGAGGCCGGGACACGTATCAGCCCCAGCATTTT. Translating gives CSARRGRDTYQPQHF.

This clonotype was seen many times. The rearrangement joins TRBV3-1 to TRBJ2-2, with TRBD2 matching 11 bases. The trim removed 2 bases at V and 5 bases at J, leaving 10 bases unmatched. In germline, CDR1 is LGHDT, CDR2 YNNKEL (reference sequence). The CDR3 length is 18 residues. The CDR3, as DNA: TGTGCCAGCAGCCAACTTTCGGGACTAGCGGTAAAGACCGGGGAGCTGTTTTTT. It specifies CASSQLSGLAVKTGELFF.

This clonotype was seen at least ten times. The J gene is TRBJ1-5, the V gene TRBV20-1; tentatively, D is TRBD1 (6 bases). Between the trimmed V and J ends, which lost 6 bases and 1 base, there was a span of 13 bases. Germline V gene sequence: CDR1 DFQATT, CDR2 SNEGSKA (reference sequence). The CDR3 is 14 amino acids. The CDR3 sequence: CSAVTGMSNQPQHF. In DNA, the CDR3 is TGCAGTGCCGTAACAGGGATGAGCAATCAGCCCCAGCATTTT.

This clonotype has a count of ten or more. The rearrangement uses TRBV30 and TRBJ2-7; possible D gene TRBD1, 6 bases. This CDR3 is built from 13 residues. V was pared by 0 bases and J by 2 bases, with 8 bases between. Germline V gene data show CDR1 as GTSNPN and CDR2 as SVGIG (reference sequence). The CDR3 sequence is CAWSVGQTYEQYF. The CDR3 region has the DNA TGTGCCTGGAGTGTCGGACAGACCTACGAGCAGTACTTC.

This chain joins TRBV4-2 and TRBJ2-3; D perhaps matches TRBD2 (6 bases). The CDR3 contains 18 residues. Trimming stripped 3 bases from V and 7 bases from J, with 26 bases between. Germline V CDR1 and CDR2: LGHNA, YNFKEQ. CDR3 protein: CASSHTGSEGLSGYTQYF. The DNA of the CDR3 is TGTGCCAGCAGCCACACTGGGTCGGAGGGCCTTAGTGGTTATACGCAGTATTTT.

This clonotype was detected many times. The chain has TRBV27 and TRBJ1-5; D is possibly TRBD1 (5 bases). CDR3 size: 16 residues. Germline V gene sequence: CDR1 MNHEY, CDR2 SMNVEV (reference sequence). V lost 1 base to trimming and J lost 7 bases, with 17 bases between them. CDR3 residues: CASSLWGSGSRQPQHF. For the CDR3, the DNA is TGTGCCAGCAGTTTATGGGGCAGCGGTTCGCGCCAGCCCCAGCATTTT.

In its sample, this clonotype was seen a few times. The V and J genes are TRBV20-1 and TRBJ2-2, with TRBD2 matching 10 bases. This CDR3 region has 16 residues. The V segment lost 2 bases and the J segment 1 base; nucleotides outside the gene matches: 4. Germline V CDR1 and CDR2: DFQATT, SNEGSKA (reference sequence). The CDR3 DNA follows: TGCAGTGCTAGACGGCTAGCGGGGGTGAACACCGGGGAGCTGTTTTTT. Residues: CSARRLAGVNTGELFF.

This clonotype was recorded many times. CDR3 loop: CSAKTLRQGHEQYF. The CDR3 bases are TGCAGTGCTAAGACCTTAAGACAGGGTCACGAGCAGTACTTC. The chain carries TRBV20-1 and TRBJ2-7; TRBD1 matches at 7 bases. Trimming at V came to 4 bases and at J to 5 bases, leaving 11 bases not matched to a gene. In germline, CDR1 is DFQATT, CDR2 SNEGSKA (reference sequence). This CDR3 contains 14 residues.

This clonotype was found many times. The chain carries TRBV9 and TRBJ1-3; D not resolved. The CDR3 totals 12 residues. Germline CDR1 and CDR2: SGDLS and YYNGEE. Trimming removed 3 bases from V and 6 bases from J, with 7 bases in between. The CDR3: CASSADLNTIYF. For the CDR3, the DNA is TGTGCCAGCAGCGCCGACTTAAACACCATATATTTT.

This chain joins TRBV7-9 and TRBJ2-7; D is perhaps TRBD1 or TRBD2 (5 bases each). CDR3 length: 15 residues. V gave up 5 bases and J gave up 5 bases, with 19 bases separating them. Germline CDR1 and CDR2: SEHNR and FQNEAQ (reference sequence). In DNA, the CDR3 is TGTGCCAGCAGCCCCTTGGGGGAGAAATCAGACGAGCAGTACTTC. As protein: CASSPLGEKSDEQYF.

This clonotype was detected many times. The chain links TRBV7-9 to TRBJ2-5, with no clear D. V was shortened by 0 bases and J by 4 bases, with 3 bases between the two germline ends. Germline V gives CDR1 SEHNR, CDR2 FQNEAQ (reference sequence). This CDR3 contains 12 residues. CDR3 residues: CASSLAGETQYF. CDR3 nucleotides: TGTGCCAGCAGCTTAGCCGGAGAGACCCAGTACTTC.

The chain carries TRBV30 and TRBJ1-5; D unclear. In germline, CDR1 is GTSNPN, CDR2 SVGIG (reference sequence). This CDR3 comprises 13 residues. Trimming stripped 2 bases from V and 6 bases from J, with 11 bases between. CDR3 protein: CAWSTGVAQPQHF. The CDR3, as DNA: TGTGCCTGGAGTACGGGAGTAGCTCAGCCCCAGCATTTT.

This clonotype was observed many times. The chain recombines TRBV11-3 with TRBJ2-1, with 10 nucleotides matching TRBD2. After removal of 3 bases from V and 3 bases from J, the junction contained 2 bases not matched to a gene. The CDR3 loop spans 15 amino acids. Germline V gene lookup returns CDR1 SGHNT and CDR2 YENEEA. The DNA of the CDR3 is TGTGCCAGCAGCTTCGGACTAGCGGACTACAATGAGCAGTTCTTC. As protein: CASSFGLADYNEQFF.

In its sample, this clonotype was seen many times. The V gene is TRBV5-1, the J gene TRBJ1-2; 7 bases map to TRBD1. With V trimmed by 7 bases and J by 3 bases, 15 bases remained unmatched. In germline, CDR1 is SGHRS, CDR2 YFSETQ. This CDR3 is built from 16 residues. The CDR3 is CASGRDSPKRDYGYTF. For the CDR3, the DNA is TGCGCCAGCGGAAGGGACAGCCCCAAAAGGGACTATGGCTACACCTTC.